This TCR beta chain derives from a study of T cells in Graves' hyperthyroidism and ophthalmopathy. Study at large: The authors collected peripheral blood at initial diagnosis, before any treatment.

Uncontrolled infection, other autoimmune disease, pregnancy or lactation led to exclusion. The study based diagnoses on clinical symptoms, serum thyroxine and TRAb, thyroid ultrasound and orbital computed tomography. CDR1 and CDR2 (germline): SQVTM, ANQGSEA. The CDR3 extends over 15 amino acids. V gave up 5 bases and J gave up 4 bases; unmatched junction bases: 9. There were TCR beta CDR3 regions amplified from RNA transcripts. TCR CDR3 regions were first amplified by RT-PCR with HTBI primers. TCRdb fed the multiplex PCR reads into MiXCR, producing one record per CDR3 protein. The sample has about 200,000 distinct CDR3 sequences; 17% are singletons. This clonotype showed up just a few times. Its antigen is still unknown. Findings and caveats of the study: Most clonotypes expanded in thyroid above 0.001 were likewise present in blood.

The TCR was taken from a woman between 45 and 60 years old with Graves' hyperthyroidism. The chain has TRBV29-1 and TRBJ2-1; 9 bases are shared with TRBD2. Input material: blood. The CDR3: CSVFKLLAGYNEQFF. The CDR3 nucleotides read TGCAGCGTTTTTAAATTGCTAGCGGGATACAATGAGCAGTTCTTC.